These 21 T cell receptor beta chains were all obtained from the same sample, sequenced in a study of blood T cell repertoires in COVID-19. Libraries were prepared by immunoSEQ multiplex PCR; TCRdb keeps only in-frame clonotypes and omits some of them. This sample has some 160,000 clones, with around 80% found just once. Specimen: PBMCs or T cells enriched from blood (not recorded which). Receptor source: a woman aged 55 to 70 who had recovered from COVID-19.

The V gene is TRBV6-1, the J gene TRBJ2-7; 11 bases are a match to TRBD1. V was pared by 3 bases and J by 3 bases, with 1 base of the junction left unmatched. CDR3 length equals 14 residues. Germline CDR1 reads MNHNS; CDR2 reads SASEGT. Written as DNA, the CDR3 is TGTGCCAGCAGTGACGGGACAGGGGGCTACGAGCAGTACTTC. Amino acid sequence: CASSDGTGGYEQYF.

The chain employs TRBV13 and TRBJ2-7; weak D call: TRBD1 (6 bases). The CDR3 loop spans 13 amino acids. Trimming took off 0 bases at V and 7 bases at J, with 10 bases between the two ends. Germline CDR1 is PRHDT and CDR2 is FYEKMQ (reference sequence). This CDR3 is CASSLGLRGEQYF. CDR3 bases: TGTGCCAGCAGCTTAGGCCTAAGGGGGGAGCAGTACTTC.

The rearrangement uses TRBV5-1 and TRBJ1-3; 7 bases line up with TRBD1. Germline CDR1 SGHRS, CDR2 YFSETQ. The CDR3 has 15 amino acids. V lost 3 bases, J lost 2 bases, and 5 bases stayed unmatched. In nucleotides, the CDR3 is TGCGCCAGCAGCTCTGCCGGGACAGCTGGAAACACCATATATTTT. As protein: CASSSAGTAGNTIYF.

Only one count was recorded for this clone. V gene TRBV28 combines with J gene TRBJ1-3, with D unclear. The CDR3 totals 15 residues. Germline V gives CDR1 MDHEN, CDR2 SYDVKM. V shed 6 bases and J shed 2 bases, with 14 bases lying between them. The CDR3: CASSNHEGTGNTIYF. DNA of the CDR3: TGTGCCAGCAGCAACCACGAGGGCACTGGAAACACCATATATTTT. Supplemented by reference TRBV28 and TRBJ1-3, the full variable domain reads DVKVTQSSRYLVKRTGEKVFLECVQDMDHENMFWYRQDPGLGLRLIYFSYDVKMKEKGDIPEGYSVSREKKERFSLILESASTNQTSMYLCASSNHEGTGNTIYFGEGSWLTVV.

CDR3 DNA: TGTGCCAGCATGGAACAGGGCAGCTCTGGAAACACCATATATTTT. Protein sequence: CASMEQGSSGNTIYF. The J gene is TRBJ1-3, the V gene TRBV28, with D possibly TRBD1 on 6 matching bases. Germline V gene sequence: CDR1 MDHEN, CDR2 SYDVKM. This CDR3 is built from 15 residues. Between the trimmed V and J ends, which lost 7 bases and 0 bases, there was a span of 13 bases.

This rearrangement joins TRBV10-3 to TRBJ1-1; D unclear. The ends were cut back, 0 bases at V and 6 bases at J, with 14 bases in the middle. Looked up from germline, CDR1 is ENHRY and CDR2 is SYGVKD. The CDR3 totals 15 residues. The CDR3, as DNA: TGTGCCATCAGTGAGTCGAGACCTGCGGGCCCTGAAGCTTTCTTT. It encodes CAISESRPAGPEAFF.

The chain uses TRBV6-5 and TRBJ1-5, with a tentative D call TRBD1 (6 bases). The V gene lost 6 bases and the J gene lost 4 bases, with 16 bases spanning the gap. Germline V lookup: CDR1 MNHEY, CDR2 SVGAGI. The CDR3 contains 15 residues. The DNA of the CDR3 is TGTGCCAGCAGCACTTTTCGCAGGGGTAATCAGCCCCAGCATTTT. Translating it yields CASSTFRRGNQPQHF.

V usage is TRBV11-2 and J usage is TRBJ1-2, with TRBD1 matching over 7 bases. Trimming at V came to 3 bases and at J to 4 bases, leaving 8 bases not matched to a gene. CDR1 SGHAT and CDR2 FQNNGV come from the germline V gene. This CDR3 spans 15 amino acids. The CDR3 sequence: CASSLGTGVGYGYTF. As DNA, the CDR3 is TGTGCCAGCAGCTTGGGTACAGGGGTCGGCTATGGCTACACCTTC.

The chain is built from TRBV27 and TRBJ2-1; a weak D match, TRBD1 (5 bases). The CDR3 totals 14 residues. Germline CDR1 is MNHEY and CDR2 is SMNVEV (reference sequence). V gave up 1 base and J gave up 7 bases, with 11 bases separating them. CDR3 sequence reads: CASSLWGTVNEQFF. The CDR3 DNA follows: TGTGCCAGCAGTTTATGGGGCACAGTAAATGAGCAGTTCTTC.

This clone was detected only a few times. The chain combines TRBV10-3 with TRBJ2-3, with 12 bases aligning to TRBD2. Germline V gene data show CDR1 as ENHRY and CDR2 as SYGVKD. The CDR3 is made up of 16 amino acids. Trimming cost V 6 bases and J 4 bases; bases outside gene matches: 8. CDR3 region: CAIRDPSGGAPDTQYF. The CDR3 nucleotides read TGTGCCATCAGAGATCCTAGCGGGGGGGCGCCAGATACGCAGTATTTT.

The rearrangement joins TRBV13 to TRBJ1-3, with D hard to call. Trimming took 3 bases from V and 4 from J, leaving 13 bases between them. CDR3 size: 15 residues. Looked up from germline, CDR1 is PRHDT and CDR2 is FYEKMQ (reference sequence). This chain's CDR3 is CASSLAGAAGNTIYF. Here the CDR3 DNA reads TGTGCCAGCAGCTTGGCAGGCGCTGCGGGAAACACCATATATTTT.

The gene calls are TRBV30 and TRBJ1-3; no firm D call. V lost 4 bases, J lost 0 bases, and 10 bases lay in between. CDR1 and CDR2 from the germline V gene are GTSNPN and SVGIG (reference sequence). The CDR3 has 14 residues. The CDR3 loop reads CAWMTGFSGNTIYF. In nucleotides, the CDR3 is TGTGCCTGGATGACGGGGTTCTCTGGAAACACCATATATTTT.

The CDR3 reads CASSKEGGYTF. CDR3 sequence (DNA): TGTGCCAGCAGCAAAGAGGGGGGCTACACCTTC. The chain uses TRBV21-1 and TRBJ1-2; TRBD1, the table's D call, was not compared with the DNA. TRBV21-1 is a known pseudogene. The CDR3 extends over 11 amino acids.

The CDR3 nucleotides are TGTGCCAGCAGCGTATCTTCTGGAAACACCATATATTTT. It specifies CASSVSSGNTIYF. V and J are TRBV9 and TRBJ1-3, with no clear D. There are 13 residues in the CDR3. CDR1 SGDLS and CDR2 YYNGEE come from the germline V gene. Between the trimmed V and J ends, which lost 1 base and 1 base, there was a span of 3 bases.

This clone was observed a handful of times. The genes are TRBV19 and TRBJ1-6, with D perhaps matching TRBD1 (5 bases). V lost 3 bases and J lost 14, with 20 bases in between. This CDR3 region has 15 residues. The germline V gene encodes CDR1 LNHDA and CDR2 SQIVND (reference sequence). In DNA form, the CDR3 reads TGTGCCAGTAGTATTGGCGGATTCTCCGGACAAACCCTCCACTTT. It is translated as CASSIGGFSGQTLHF.

The V gene is TRBV30, the J gene TRBJ1-4; D may be TRBD1 (6 bases). The ends were cut back, 7 bases at V and 5 bases at J, with 11 bases in the middle. The CDR3 is 12 residues long. Germline V gives CDR1 GTSNPN, CDR2 SVGIG (reference sequence). CDR3 nucleotide sequence: TGTGCCTCCGCAGGGGACAATGAAAAACTGTTTTTT. Protein: CASAGDNEKLFF.

J is TRBJ2-7 and V is TRBV12-2; no DNA check was done on the table's D call, TRBD2. TRBV12-2 is assigned pseudogene status. The CDR3 is made up of 16 amino acids. DNA for the CDR3: TGTGCAAGTCGCTTAGCGACTAGCGGGGGGGCCTGGGAGCAGTACTTC. It is translated as CASRLATSGGAWEQYF.

The genes are TRBV19 and TRBJ1-1; D is undetermined. Trimming pared 6 bases from V and 3 bases from J, leaving 8 bases between. The CDR3 consists of 12 residues. Germline V gene data show CDR1 as LNHDA and CDR2 as SQIVND (reference sequence). CDR3: CASSRVYTEAFF. The CDR3 coding sequence is TGTGCCAGTAGCCGTGTCTACACTGAAGCTTTCTTT.

The rearrangement links TRBV18 to TRBJ1-1, with 9 positions matching TRBD1. This CDR3 has 14 amino acids. The germline gives CDR1 KGHSH, CDR2 LQKENI. V dropped 6 bases and J dropped 1; count of bases not matched to a gene: 3. DNA for the CDR3: TGTGCCAGCTCCCCGGACAGGGGGAACACTGAAGCTTTCTTT. This codes for CASSPDRGNTEAFF.

V is TRBV19 and J is TRBJ1-2; 7 positions match TRBD1. Per the germline V gene, CDR1 is LNHDA and CDR2 is SQIVND (reference sequence). This CDR3 is built from 13 residues. The V and J ends lost 7 bases and 5 bases, in that order; junction bases with no gene match: 7. The CDR3 here is CASTETGFYGYTF. The DNA of the CDR3 is TGTGCCAGTACCGAGACAGGGTTTTATGGCTACACCTTC.

The chain joins TRBV4-1 to TRBJ2-3, with 8 positions matching TRBD1. CDR3 length: 19 amino acids. J was trimmed by 0 bases and V by 5 bases; bases with no gene match: 16. Germline V gene sequence: CDR1 MGHRA, CDR2 YSYEKL. CDR3 bases: TGCGCCAGCAGCAGGGGGATAGACAGGGGTCCCTCTAGCACAGATACGCAGTATTTT. It codes for CASSRGIDRGPSSTDTQYF.